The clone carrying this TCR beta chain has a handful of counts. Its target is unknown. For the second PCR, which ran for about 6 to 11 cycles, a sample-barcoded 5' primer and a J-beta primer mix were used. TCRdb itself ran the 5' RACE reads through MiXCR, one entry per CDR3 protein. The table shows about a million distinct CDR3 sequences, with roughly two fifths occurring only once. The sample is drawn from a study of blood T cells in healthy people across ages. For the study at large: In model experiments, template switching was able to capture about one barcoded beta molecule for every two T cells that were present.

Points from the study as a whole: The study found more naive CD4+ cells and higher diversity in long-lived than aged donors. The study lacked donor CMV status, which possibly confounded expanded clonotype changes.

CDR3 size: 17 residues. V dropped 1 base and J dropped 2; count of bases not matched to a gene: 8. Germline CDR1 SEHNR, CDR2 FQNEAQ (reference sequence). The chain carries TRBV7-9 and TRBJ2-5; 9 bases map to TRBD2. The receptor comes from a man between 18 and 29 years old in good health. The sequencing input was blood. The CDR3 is CASSLVISGGPQETQYF. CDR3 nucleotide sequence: TGTGCCAGCAGCTTAGTAATTAGCGGGGGCCCACAAGAGACCCAGTACTTC.